The clone carrying this TCR beta chain appeared once. This entry belongs to a study of shared clonotypes between healthy human individuals. Some clones are missing from TCRdb's copy, which holds only in-frame ones; the method was immunoSEQ multiplex PCR. This table holds about 580,000 clones, 95% to 98% found once. Naive CD8 cells comprised CD45RO-negative, CCR7-positively selected cells, excluding terminally differentiated effector memory CD45RA+ cells. This CDR3 is 14 amino acids long. Germline CDR1 and CDR2: SGHNT and YYREEE (reference sequence). The germline V and J ends were trimmed by 0 bases and 9 bases, with 15 bases remaining between them.

Sample: naive CD8+ T cells sorted from blood. This receptor was taken from a man in his thirties or forties in good health. The V call is TRBV5-4, the J call TRBJ1-2; D remains unclear. CDR3 DNA: TGTGCCAGCAGCTTGGTCACGTCGGGGATTAGCTACACCTTC. Translated: CASSLVTSGISYTF.